A single sample is the source of the 3 T cell receptor beta chains below, sequenced in a study of beta chain features in type 1 diabetes. The sequenced template was cDNA made from the entire isolated RNA. Profiling relied on immunoSEQ multiplex PCR, and the TCRdb table lists in-frame clones only, not all of them. The table records some 240,000 clones, 16% of them present only once. Antigens for these TCRs are unknown. Study conclusions and caveats: Among all four CD4+ subsets, Type 1 diabetes patients had TCRB CDR3s that were moderately but significantly shorter.

The specimen was naive CD4+ T cells from blood. The origin of the receptors is a young man with type 1 diabetes.

The chain has TRBV15 and TRBJ2-5; weak D call: TRBD1 (5 bases). V dropped 6 bases and J dropped 14 bases, with 19 bases sitting between them. The CDR3 is 12 amino acids. CDR1 and CDR2 from the germline V gene are LNHNV and YYDKDF (reference sequence). The CDR3 nucleotides are TGTGCCACCAGTAAGCAGGGCTCGGCGGAATACTTC. Translation: CATSKQGSAEYF.

In regard to this clone: Germline and junction disagree at one end, which may indicate a read error. The chain carries TRBV29-1 and TRBJ1-1; the D is unclear. The CDR3 has 13 amino acids. CDR1 and CDR2 from the germline V gene are SQVTM and ANQGSEA. The DNA for the CDR3 is TGCAGCGTAGAAGAACTAGAGGGCACTGAAGCTTTCTTT. Its translation: CSVEELEGTEAFF.

This clone was counted a few times. This chain links TRBV7-2 with TRBJ2-2; D might be TRBD1 (5 bases). The CDR3 runs 13 residues. V was trimmed by 1 base and J by 6 bases, leaving 6 bases between them. Germline V gives CDR1 SGHTA, CDR2 FQGNSA. The CDR3 DNA reads as TGTGCCAGCAGCTTAGTAGGGGCCGGGGAGCTGTTTTTT. It is translated as CASSLVGAGELFF.